The rows below give T cell receptor beta chains drawn from one sample of a study of blood T cell repertoires in COVID-19. Some clones are missing from TCRdb's copy, which holds only in-frame ones; the method was immunoSEQ multiplex PCR. The table lists some 370,000 clones, around 91% of them singletons, with 6.5% in the top ten. Sequences were obtained from peripheral blood. The receptors originated from a man aged 18-30 years with active or convalescent COVID-19. The CDR3 runs from the conserved cysteine through the conserved F or W. The D gene is left open where the match is weak. The size of a clone is reported for some rows only, either as once, few or many, or as a class for expanded clones.

>NA|NA|TRBV3-1/TRBV3-2|TRBJ2-1
TGTGCCAGCAGCCAAGTTGTTGGGCTCAATGAGCAGTTCTTC
CASSQVVGLNEQFF
>NA|NA|TRBV7-9|TRBJ1-3
TGTGCCAGCAGCTTAACTAGTCGGGGAGCTGGAAACACCATATATTTT
CASSLTSRGAGNTIYF
>NA|NA|TRBV19|TRBJ2-2
TGTGCCAGTAGCCGACAGAACACCGGGGAGCTGTTTTTT
CASSRQNTGELFF
>TRBD1|NA|TRBV14|TRBJ1-4
TGTGCCAGCAGCCAAGAAGGGTTGTGGGACAGGGGTGAAAAACTGTTTTTT
CASSQEGLWDRGEKLFF
>NA|NA|TRBV5-6|TRBJ1-6
TGTGCCAGCACCATAGAGGGCATGAATTCACCCCTCCACTTT
CASTIEGMNSPLHF
>NA|NA|TRBV6-6|TRBJ1-5
TGTGCCAGCAGTTACCCCGGGGGGACAAGCAATCAGCCCCAGCATTTT
CASSYPGGTSNQPQHF
>NA|once|TRBV3-1/TRBV3-2|TRBJ1-4
TGTGCCGGCAGCCGCGGGAGAACTAATGAAAAACTGTTTTTT
CAGSRGRTNEKLFF
>TRBD2|NA|TRBV6-5|TRBJ2-7
TGTGCCAGCAGTTACGCGCGGGGGACTAGTCGCTACGAGCAGTACTTC
CASSYARGTSRYEQYF
>TRBD2|NA|TRBV4-3|TRBJ2-1
TGCGCCAGCAGCCTCGTGGGTAGCGGGGCCTACAATGAGCAGTTCTTC
CASSLVGSGAYNEQFF
>NA|once|TRBV28|TRBJ1-6
TGTGCCAGCAGTTTATGGGCGGGGGGCCCAAATAATTCACCCCTCCACTTT
CASSLWAGGPNNSPLHF
>NA|NA|TRBV4-1|TRBJ1-3
TGCGCCAGCAGCCATGAGGGGGCTGGAAACACCATATATTTT
CASSHEGAGNTIYF